The 4 T cell receptor beta chains presented below share a single source sample, sequenced in a study of Ad26.COV2.S vaccination and SARS-CoV-2 variants. TCRdb keeps only in-frame clones here, not all; method: immunoSEQ multiplex PCR. The sample carries approximately 300,000 clones, about 86% recorded once. Treatment in this sample: around 19 received Ad26.COV2.S at low or high dose, single or two shots; roughly five received placebo; per-sample allocation not given. The study sampled participants on day 63 after the first vaccine or placebo injection. The sample was peripheral blood, taken in a trial of Ad26.COV2.S vaccine versus placebo. Receptors were obtained from a person aged 18-60 years who received the Ad26.COV2.S COVID-19 vaccine or a placebo.

This sequence joins TRBV6-2 or TRBV6-3 and TRBJ1-2; D gene ambiguous. The CDR3 is 14 amino acids. The V end lost 5 bases, the J end lost 5 bases, and 15 bases lay between the germline ends. The germline gives CDR1 MNHEY, CDR2 SVGEGT. The CDR3 DNA reads as TGTGCCAGCAGTCATCCACTGGGATCTTATGGCTACACCTTC. As protein: CASSHPLGSYGYTF.

The chain is built from TRBV6-6 and TRBJ1-1, with D possibly TRBD1 on 5 matching bases. This CDR3 contains 14 residues. Germline CDR1 MNHNY, CDR2 SVGAGI (reference sequence). Trimming stripped 3 bases from V and 3 bases from J, with 11 bases between. CDR3 sequence: CASSYRSGHTEAFF. CDR3 nucleotide sequence: TGTGCCAGCAGTTATAGGTCAGGGCACACTGAAGCTTTCTTT.

This clone was observed a few times. The sample has other DNA sequences that encode this CDR3 too. V usage is TRBV10-3 and J usage is TRBJ2-7; weak D call: TRBD1 (6 bases). Per the germline V gene, CDR1 is ENHRY and CDR2 is SYGVKD. The CDR3 sequence is 15 residues long. Trimming pared 7 bases from V and 1 base from J, leaving 17 bases between. Here the CDR3 reads CAINNPGVGSYEQYF. Written as DNA, the CDR3 is TGTGCCATCAATAACCCAGGGGTGGGGTCCTACGAGCAGTACTTC.

This clone was seen only once. The rearrangement joins TRBV5-1 to TRBJ1-1; D is undetermined. The CDR3 covers 13 residues. V was clipped by 0 bases and J by 6 bases, with 9 bases between them. Per the germline V gene, CDR1 is SGHRS and CDR2 is YFSETQ. CDR3: CASSLAGSSEAFF. The CDR3 DNA reads as TGCGCCAGCAGCTTGGCTGGCAGCTCTGAAGCTTTCTTT. Complete variable domain (other parts from reference TRBV5-1 and TRBJ1-1): KAGVTQTPRYLIKTRGQQVTLSCSPISGHRSVSWYQQTPGQGLQFLFEYFSETQRNKGNFPGRFSGRQFSNSRSEMNVSTLELGDSALYLCASSLAGSSEAFFGQGTRLTVV.